This T cell receptor beta chain comes out of a study of prognosis after radiotherapy for stage I lung cancer. Study as a whole: Development of distant metastases after radiotherapy was seen in a few patients at a median of approximately seven months, with no significant progression in over 12.

There were around 6 milliliters of peripheral blood drawn at each of two time points. This clonotype was observed at least ten times. With 6 bases removed from V and 9 bases from J, the gap between germline ends came to 17 bases. The CDR3 is made up of 13 amino acids. Genomic DNA was subjected to two-round multiplex PCR for amplification of TCR beta CDR3. TRBV and TRBJ genes each had their own specific primers in first-round PCR. In TCRdb, the multiplex PCR reads were re-called with MiXCR into one record per CDR3 protein. The sample yields about 51,000 distinct CDR3 sequences, over 30% seen once. The source of this sequence is a donor aged 50 or older with non-small cell lung cancer. This chain uses TRBV12-3 or TRBV12-4 with TRBJ1-1; no definite D call. Sample: PBMCs, taken before or after stereotactic body radiation therapy (not recorded which). The CDR3 nucleotides are TGTGCCAGCAGCCCCCTCCACGGCACAAAAGCTTTCTTT. Its protein product is CASSPLHGTKAFF.